Reported below is one T cell receptor (beta chain). The record originates from a study of chemoradiotherapy in HPV16-positive cancers. Using immunoSEQ multiplex PCR, the repertoire was profiled, and TCRdb retains in-frame clones only, with some absent. The sample shows some 22,000 clones, 87% of them seen only once. CDR1 and CDR2 (germline): SGHTA, FQGNSA. V shed 0 bases and J shed 4 bases, with 12 bases lying between them. This CDR3 spans 16 amino acids. The source was blood, collected from a patient who underwent chemoradiotherapy. The TCR comes from a human donor with HPV-associated anogenital cancer. The chain has TRBV7-2 and TRBJ1-4, with D hard to call. CDR3 region: CASSLARAGGNEKLFF. CDR3 coding DNA: TGTGCCAGCAGCTTAGCGCGCGCAGGTGGTAATGAAAAACTGTTTTTT.